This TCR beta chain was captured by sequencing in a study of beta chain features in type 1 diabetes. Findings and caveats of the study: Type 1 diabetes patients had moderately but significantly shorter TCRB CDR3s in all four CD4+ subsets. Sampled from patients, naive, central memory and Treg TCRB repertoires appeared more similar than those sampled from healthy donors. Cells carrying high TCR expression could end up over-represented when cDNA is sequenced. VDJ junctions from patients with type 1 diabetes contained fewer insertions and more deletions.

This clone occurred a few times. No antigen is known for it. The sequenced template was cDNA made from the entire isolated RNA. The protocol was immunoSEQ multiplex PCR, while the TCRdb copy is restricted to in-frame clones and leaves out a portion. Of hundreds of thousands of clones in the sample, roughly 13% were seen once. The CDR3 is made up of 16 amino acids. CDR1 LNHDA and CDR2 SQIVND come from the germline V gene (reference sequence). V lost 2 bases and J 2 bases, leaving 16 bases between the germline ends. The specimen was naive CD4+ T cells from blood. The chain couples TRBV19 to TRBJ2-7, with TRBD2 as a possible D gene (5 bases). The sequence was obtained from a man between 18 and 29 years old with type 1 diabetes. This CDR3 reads CASSIRTFGNPYEQYF. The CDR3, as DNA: TGTGCCAGTAGTATAAGGACTTTCGGCAACCCCTACGAGCAGTACTTC.